This TCR beta chain was obtained from a study of T-cell memory formation after mild COVID-19. Whole-study context: The TCR clusters were mostly specific to one donor. Study-level results: CM and EM subsets held most contracting CD4+ clones; EMRA held CD8+ ones. Contracting clones from day 15 to 85 had balanced CD4/CD8; later expanders favoured CD4+.

About this clonotype itself: Its antigen remains unidentified.

V lost 0 bases and J lost 4, with 15 bases in between. The CDR3 has 17 residues. Per the germline V gene, CDR1 is LGHNA and CDR2 is YSLEER. Researchers used 5'RACE with constant-segment primers to make TCR alpha and TCR beta cDNA libraries that carry sample barcodes and UMIs. Using its own MiXCR run on the 5' RACE reads, TCRdb lists one record per CDR3 protein. The table has 150,000 or so distinct CDR3 sequences, 31% seen once. Sequencing was carried out using PBMCs or a T cell subset sorted from them (not recorded which). The sequence derives from an adult woman who had mild COVID-19 (a few samples of this study predate the infection). Cell type and time point are not known. V usage is TRBV4-3 and J usage is TRBJ2-2; D gene uncertain. CDR3 protein: CASSQDWSSSPTGELFF. The CDR3 bases are TGCGCCAGCAGCCAAGATTGGAGTAGCAGCCCCACCGGGGAGCTGTTTTTT.